Listed below are T cell receptor beta chains from one sample, sequenced in a study of cytomegalovirus exposure and HLA in healthy donors. Profiled with immunoSEQ multiplex PCR; TCRdb holds only in-frame clones, not every one. This table holds under 200,000 clones, around 90% found once. The sequenced sample was PBMCs. The receptor source for this set is a woman younger than 30 in good health and CMV-seropositive. Both conserved end residues are part of each CDR3. The D gene is left open where the match is weak. Clone size is shown for a subset of rows, as once, few, many or a class of expanded clone.

v_gene: TRBV13; j_gene: TRBJ2-2; abundance: .; d_gene: TRBD2; CDR3aa: CASSLASGITGELFF; CDR3nt: TGTGCCAGCAGCTTAGCTAGCGGGATCACCGGGGAGCTGTTTTTT
v_gene: TRBV7-8; j_gene: TRBJ2-7; abundance: .; d_gene: TRBD2; CDR3aa: CASSLGGGSSYEQYF; CDR3nt: TGTGCCAGCAGCTTAGGGGGGGGGAGTTCCTACGAGCAGTACTTC
v_gene: TRBV7-2; j_gene: TRBJ2-3; abundance: .; d_gene: .; CDR3aa: CASSLDFYTDTQYF; CDR3nt: TGTGCCAGCAGCTTAGACTTCTACACAGATACGCAGTATTTT
v_gene: TRBV4-1; j_gene: TRBJ2-7; abundance: few; d_gene: .; CDR3aa: CASSQVTEYYEQYF; CDR3nt: TGCGCCAGCAGCCAAGTGACAGAGTACTACGAGCAGTACTTC
v_gene: TRBV4-1; j_gene: TRBJ1-2; abundance: .; d_gene: TRBD1; CDR3aa: CASSQDRQGARDYTF; CDR3nt: TGCGCCAGCAGCCAAGACCGACAGGGGGCGAGGGACTACACCTTC
v_gene: TRBV5-1; j_gene: TRBJ2-7; abundance: .; d_gene: .; CDR3aa: CASSLEAGRTYEQYF; CDR3nt: TGCGCCAGCAGCTTGGAGGCAGGGCGGACCTACGAGCAGTACTTC
v_gene: TRBV6-1; j_gene: TRBJ2-1; abundance: .; d_gene: TRBD1; CDR3aa: CASSEDDRGIYNEQFF; CDR3nt: TGTGCCAGCAGTGAAGACGACAGGGGGATCTACAATGAGCAGTTCTTC
v_gene: TRBV11-2; j_gene: TRBJ2-3; abundance: .; d_gene: TRBD2; CDR3aa: CASSLDPSGGASDTQYF; CDR3nt: TGTGCCAGCAGCTTGGATCCTAGCGGGGGGGCGTCAGATACGCAGTATTTT
v_gene: TRBV25-1; j_gene: TRBJ1-1; abundance: once; d_gene: .; CDR3aa: CASSEYIAGRDTEAFF; CDR3nt: TGTGCCAGCAGTGAATATATCGCAGGGAGGGACACTGAAGCTTTCTTT
v_gene: TRBV27; j_gene: TRBJ2-3; abundance: .; d_gene: .; CDR3aa: CASSILVTDTQYF; CDR3nt: TGTGCCAGCAGTATCCTAGTCACAGATACGCAGTATTTT
v_gene: TRBV23-1; j_gene: TRBJ1-2; abundance: .; d_gene: .; CDR3aa: CACPRGLMEGYTF; CDR3nt: TGCGCCTGCCCGAGGGGGTTGATGGAGGGCTACACCTTC
v_gene: TRBV5-1; j_gene: TRBJ2-7; abundance: .; d_gene: .; CDR3aa: CASHSPGVGEQYF; CDR3nt: TGCGCCAGCCACTCTCCGGGGGTCGGCGAGCAGTACTTC
v_gene: TRBV19; j_gene: TRBJ2-7; abundance: .; d_gene: .; CDR3aa: CASSIALSRVHEQYF; CDR3nt: TGTGCCAGTAGTATAGCCCTGAGCAGGGTCCACGAGCAGTACTTC
v_gene: TRBV11-2; j_gene: TRBJ2-1; abundance: .; d_gene: .; CDR3aa: CASSNRDSRGNEQFF; CDR3nt: TGTGCCAGCAGCAACCGGGACTCTCGTGGTAATGAGCAGTTCTTC
v_gene: TRBV19; j_gene: TRBJ2-1; abundance: once; d_gene: TRBD2; CDR3aa: CASSPLAGAPTRNEQFF; CDR3nt: TGTGCCAGTAGTCCACTAGCGGGAGCCCCTACGCGGAATGAGCAGTTCTTC
v_gene: TRBV5-5; j_gene: TRBJ1-2; abundance: .; d_gene: .; CDR3aa: CASSPVAGDYGYTF; CDR3nt: TGTGCCAGCAGTCCAGTGGCAGGCGACTATGGCTACACCTTC
v_gene: TRBV4-2; j_gene: TRBJ2-1; abundance: .; d_gene: TRBD2; CDR3aa: CASSQEGRAGDEQFF; CDR3nt: TGTGCCAGCAGCCAAGAAGGGCGGGCGGGGGACGAGCAGTTCTTC
v_gene: TRBV5-6; j_gene: TRBJ2-1; abundance: once; d_gene: .; CDR3aa: CASSRLVEQFF; CDR3nt: TGTGCCAGCAGCCGACTAGTGGAGCAGTTCTTC
v_gene: TRBV28; j_gene: TRBJ1-1; abundance: .; d_gene: .; CDR3aa: CATSHSGANTEAFF; CDR3nt: TGTGCCACCAGTCACTCAGGGGCGAACACTGAAGCTTTCTTT
v_gene: TRBV7-8; j_gene: TRBJ1-2; abundance: .; d_gene: TRBD1; CDR3aa: CASTQGAYGYTF; CDR3nt: TGTGCCAGCACTCAGGGGGCGTATGGCTACACCTTC
v_gene: TRBV5-1; j_gene: TRBJ2-3; abundance: .; d_gene: .; CDR3aa: CASREGSDTQYF; CDR3nt: TGCGCCAGCAGGGAGGGGTCAGATACGCAGTATTTT
v_gene: TRBV7-8; j_gene: TRBJ2-1; abundance: .; d_gene: .; CDR3aa: CASTSLTSSEQFF; CDR3nt: TGTGCCAGCACGTCCCTGACTAGTAGTGAGCAGTTCTTC
v_gene: TRBV2; j_gene: TRBJ1-5; abundance: .; d_gene: TRBD1; CDR3aa: CASSANVGQGFQPQHF; CDR3nt: TGTGCCAGCAGTGCAAACGTGGGACAGGGATTTCAGCCCCAGCATTTT
v_gene: TRBV6-1; j_gene: TRBJ1-4; abundance: .; d_gene: TRBD1; CDR3aa: CASSQLQGTNEKLFF; CDR3nt: TGTGCCAGCAGCCAATTACAGGGGACTAATGAAAAACTGTTTTTT
v_gene: TRBV6-5; j_gene: TRBJ2-2; abundance: .; d_gene: .; CDR3aa: CASSYSPQTGELFF; CDR3nt: TGTGCCAGCAGTTACTCTCCCCAAACCGGGGAGCTGTTTTTT
v_gene: TRBV14; j_gene: TRBJ1-3; abundance: .; d_gene: .; CDR3aa: CASSGGAGAGNTIYF; CDR3nt: TGTGCCAGCAGCGGCGGGGCAGGTGCTGGAAACACCATATATTTT
v_gene: TRBV4-1; j_gene: TRBJ2-1; abundance: .; d_gene: TRBD1; CDR3aa: CASSQPTRDRGYEQFF; CDR3nt: TGCGCCAGCAGCCAACCGACCCGGGACAGGGGCTATGAGCAGTTCTTC
v_gene: TRBV5-6; j_gene: TRBJ1-1; abundance: .; d_gene: .; CDR3aa: CASSLATNTEAFF; CDR3nt: TGTGCCAGCAGCTTGGCAACTAACACTGAAGCTTTCTTT
v_gene: TRBV6-5; j_gene: TRBJ1-1; abundance: once; d_gene: TRBD1; CDR3aa: CASRTGTGNTEAFF; CDR3nt: TGTGCCAGCAGGACAGGGACGGGGAACACTGAAGCTTTCTTT